This T cell receptor (beta chain) originates from a study of vaccination and CD4 T cells after COVID-19. Treatment noted: roughly ten-day PBMC culture with coronavirus spike peptide pools or control peptides (ViraFEST assay). Sequencing of DNA taken from cultured CD4+ T cells relied on the Oncomine TCR Beta short-read assay. Using its own MiXCR run on the PCR reads, TCRdb lists one record per CDR3 protein. The sample consists of approximately 25,000 distinct CDR3 sequences, roughly 50% of them appearing once. The CDR3 is 15 residues long. Per the germline V gene, CDR1 is SEHNR and CDR2 is FQNEAQ (reference sequence). V was cut by 0 bases and J by 6 bases, with 14 bases left in between. A word on this clonotype: Its antigen is still unknown.

Sequenced: CD4+ T cells from blood, cultured in vitro. The rearrangement joins TRBV7-9 to TRBJ1-2; possibly TRBD1 for D (5 bases). The sequence was obtained from a human donor who had recovered from COVID-19. CDR3 residues: CASSLAPVGVNGYTF. DNA for the CDR3: TGTGCCAGCAGCTTAGCCCCGGTAGGGGTAAATGGCTACACCTTC.